This entry lists 22 T cell receptor beta chains sequenced from one sample in a study of blood T cell repertoires in COVID-19. Clones were sequenced by immunoSEQ multiplex PCR, and TCRdb holds only the in-frame ones, with some missing. The sample has approximately 260,000 clones, about 90% seen once. Sequencing input: peripheral blood. These receptors all stem from a man between 60 and 75 years old who had recovered from COVID-19.

The chain employs TRBV9 and TRBJ1-6; D may be TRBD1 (6 bases). The germline V gene encodes CDR1 SGDLS and CDR2 YYNGEE. The V end lost 0 bases, the J end lost 9 bases, and 13 bases lay between the germline ends. CDR3 length: 15 residues. Written as DNA, the CDR3 is TGTGCCAGCAGCGTAGCAGGGGCAGTGGGTTCACCCCTCCACTTT. Translated, it gives CASSVAGAVGSPLHF. Full variable domain (missing parts from reference TRBV9 and TRBJ1-6): DSGVTQTPKHLITATGQRVTLRCSPRSGDLSVYWYQQSLDQGLQFLIQYYNGEERAKGNILERFSAQQFPDLHSELNLSSLELGDSALYFCASSVAGAVGSPLHFGNGTRLTVT.

J is TRBJ2-2 and V is TRBV9; 8 bases map to TRBD2. CDR1 is SGDLS and CDR2 is YYNGEE in the germline V gene. Unmatched junction bases numbered 7, after V lost 3 bases and J lost 6 bases. This CDR3 has 15 residues. The CDR3 bases are TGTGCCAGCAGCGCAAATAGCGGGGCCGCCGGGGAGCTGTTTTTT. Translated: CASSANSGAAGELFF.

The CDR3 here is CASSSKIEGVADSGANVLTF. The CDR3 DNA sequence: TGCGCCAGCAGCTCAAAAATAGAGGGGGTGGCCGACTCTGGGGCCAACGTCCTGACTTTC. V and J are TRBV5-1 and TRBJ2-6; weak D call: TRBD1 (6 bases). The V gene's germline CDR1 is SGHRS and CDR2 YFSETQ. V was cut by 3 bases and J by 0 bases, with 22 bases left in between. The length of the CDR3 is 20 residues. The whole variable domain, remainder taken from reference TRBV5-1 and TRBJ2-6, is KAGVTQTPRYLIKTRGQQVTLSCSPISGHRSVSWYQQTPGQGLQFLFEYFSETQRNKGNFPGRFSGRQFSNSRSEMNVSTLELGDSALYLCASSSKIEGVADSGANVLTFGAGSRLTVL.

The chain carries TRBV29-1 and TRBJ2-3, with 8 bases identical to TRBD2. This CDR3 region has 13 residues. The J segment lost 9 bases and the V segment lost 4 bases, leaving 9 bases of the junction unmatched. Germline CDR1 and CDR2: SQVTM and ANQGSEA. The CDR3 nucleotides are TGCAGCGTTGGCCCGGGAGGGGTGGGCACGCAGTATTTT. It encodes CSVGPGGVGTQYF.

The chain is built from TRBV28 and TRBJ1-6; D unresolved. CDR1 and CDR2 from the germline V gene are MDHEN and SYDVKM. Trimming stripped 1 base from V and 8 bases from J, with 6 bases between. The CDR3 length is 13 residues. CDR3 loop: CASSLSPYSPLHF. The CDR3 nucleotides read TGTGCCAGCAGTTTATCTCCGTATTCACCCCTCCACTTT.

This CDR3 reads CASSPSRDGNIQYF. CDR3 sequence (DNA): TGTGCCAGCAGCCCCAGCAGGGATGGGAACATTCAGTACTTC. V and J are TRBV7-9 and TRBJ2-4; D might be TRBD1 (5 bases). The CDR3 is made up of 14 amino acids. Germline V gene lookup returns CDR1 SEHNR and CDR2 FQNEAQ (reference sequence). Between the trimmed V and J ends, which lost 5 bases and 7 bases, there was a span of 15 bases.

This clone was found a few times. V is TRBV5-1 and J is TRBJ2-7, with D maybe TRBD1 (5 bases). The CDR3 has 15 amino acids. V lost 4 bases and J 1 base, leaving 15 bases between the germline ends. CDR1 and CDR2 from the germline V gene are SGHRS and YFSETQ. The CDR3 sequence is CASSRSRAGSYEQYF. The CDR3 bases are TGCGCCAGCAGCCGAAGCAGGGCCGGATCCTACGAGCAGTACTTC.

This clone was recorded only once. This chain links TRBV3-1 (or the pseudogene TRBV3-2) with TRBJ1-2; D is uncertain. V lost 2 bases to trimming and J lost 3 bases, with 16 bases between them. Germline lookup yields CDR1 LGHDT and CDR2 YNNKEL (reference sequence). This CDR3 spans 16 amino acids. CDR3 region: CASSQIPHGLDYGYTF. The CDR3 DNA reads TGTGCCAGCAGCCAAATACCACACGGTCTAGACTATGGCTACACCTTC.

V is TRBV3-1 (or the pseudogene TRBV3-2) and J is TRBJ1-1; D is undetermined. Germline lookup yields CDR1 LGHDT and CDR2 YNNKEL (reference sequence). The CDR3 is 12 amino acids. Trimming pared 2 bases from V and 4 bases from J, leaving 5 bases between. Written as DNA, the CDR3 is TGTGCCAGCAGCCAAACCGGCACTGAAGCTTTCTTT. It translates to CASSQTGTEAFF.

V usage is TRBV18 and J usage is TRBJ2-1; 10 bases are a match to TRBD1. This CDR3 has 15 amino acids. The V segment lost 3 bases and the J segment 2 bases; nucleotides outside the gene matches: 1. Germline assignment: CDR1 KGHSH and CDR2 LQKENI. CDR3 sequence reads: CASSPGQGPYNEQFF. The CDR3, as DNA: TGTGCCAGCTCACCGGGACAGGGGCCCTACAATGAGCAGTTCTTC.

V gene TRBV9 combines with J gene TRBJ2-1; 11 bases match TRBD2. The germline V gene has CDR1 SGDLS and CDR2 YYNGEE. V shed 0 bases and J 7 bases; nucleotides not matched to a gene: 18. The CDR3 sequence is 20 residues long. CDR3 region: CASSVGFYRGTSGAFNEQFF. Written as DNA, the CDR3 is TGTGCCAGCAGCGTAGGTTTTTATAGAGGGACTAGCGGAGCCTTTAATGAGCAGTTCTTC.

This clone was seen only a few times. The rearrangement uses TRBV6-6 and TRBJ1-2; 9 bases agree with TRBD1. J was trimmed by 6 bases and V by 8 bases; bases with no gene match: 13. Germline V gives CDR1 MNHNY, CDR2 SVGAGI (reference sequence). The CDR3 covers 15 residues. The DNA of the CDR3 is TGTGCCAGCGGAGCGCGGACAGGGGCACCAAATGGCTACACCTTC. Protein: CASGARTGAPNGYTF.

The chain is built from TRBV7-2 and TRBJ1-2, with D maybe TRBD1 (6 bases). There are 16 residues in the CDR3. Germline V CDR1 and CDR2: SGHTA, FQGNSA. Trimming pared 3 bases from V and 4 bases from J, leaving 18 bases between. In DNA, the CDR3 is TGTGCCAGCAGCTTTAGTCTGGTCCAGGGGATCTATGGCTACACCTTC. This translates into CASSFSLVQGIYGYTF.

The count of this clone is one. V is TRBV5-6 and J is TRBJ2-1; the match to TRBD1 covers 8 bases. The junction had 1 base not matched to a gene; V was cut back by 0 bases and J by 2 bases. CDR3 size: 15 residues. Germline-derived CDR1 and CDR2 are SGHDT and YYEEEE. The CDR3 nucleotides read TGTGCCAGCAGCTTGGGGACAGGGCCCTACAATGAGCAGTTCTTC. It encodes CASSLGTGPYNEQFF.

The V and J genes are TRBV12-3 or TRBV12-4 and TRBJ1-6; 8 nucleotides match TRBD1. V lost 5 bases and J lost 13; bases outside the gene matches: 7. The CDR3 consists of 13 residues. The CDR3 DNA sequence: TGTGCCAGCAGTCTTCTTACAGGGGGTCCCCTCCACTTT. This gives the protein CASSLLTGGPLHF.

This clone has just one count. This rearrangement joins TRBV27 to TRBJ2-2; D is perhaps TRBD2 (6 bases). With 7 bases removed from V and 6 bases from J, the gap between germline ends came to 15 bases. The CDR3 consists of 14 residues. The germline gives CDR1 MNHEY, CDR2 SMNVEV (reference sequence). The CDR3 nucleotides are TGTGCCAGCAAGGAGGGGCCGGCTTCCGGGGAGCTGTTTTTT. It is translated as CASKEGPASGELFF.

The V gene is TRBV24-1, the J gene TRBJ2-1; 8 bases align to TRBD2. Unmatched junction bases numbered 10, after V lost 4 bases and J lost 6 bases. Germline loops: CDR1 KGHDR, CDR2 SFDVKD. CDR3 length: 16 residues. The CDR3: CATSDPGTSNPNEQFF. CDR3 DNA sequence: TGTGCCACCAGTGACCCCGGGACTAGTAACCCCAATGAGCAGTTCTTC.

V is TRBV21-1 and J is TRBJ1-2; no DNA check was done on the table's D call, TRBD1. TRBV21-1 is flagged as a pseudogene. The CDR3 extends over 18 amino acids. The CDR3 is CASSPPHTHGTALYGYTF. CDR3 nucleotides: TGTGCCAGCAGCCCTCCCCATACCCACGGGACAGCCCTCTATGGCTACACCTTC.

The chain has TRBV5-6 and TRBJ1-5, with TRBD1 matching 12 bases. V was pared by 3 bases and J by 4 bases, with 2 bases of the junction left unmatched. This CDR3 comprises 15 residues. Germline V gene data show CDR1 as SGHDT and CDR2 as YYEEEE. CDR3 nucleotides: TGTGCCAGCAGCTGGGGACAGGGGGCGAATCAGCCCCAGCATTTT. Protein: CASSWGQGANQPQHF.

The sample holds a few counts of this clone. The gene calls are TRBV24-1 and TRBJ2-6; no reliable D call. CDR3 size: 16 residues. Trimming removed 1 base at V and 2 bases at J, with 8 bases between. Germline-derived CDR1 and CDR2 are KGHDR and SFDVKD. The CDR3 is CATSDFTNTGANVLTF. The CDR3 region has the DNA TGTGCCACCAGTGATTTTACCAACACTGGGGCCAACGTCCTGACTTTC.

The chain recombines TRBV2 with TRBJ2-7; 9 nucleotides align to TRBD1. The germline V gene has CDR1 SNHLY and CDR2 FYNNEI. This CDR3 region has 14 residues. With V trimmed by 4 bases and J by 2 bases, 3 bases remained unmatched. The CDR3 here is CASSVGTGTYEQYV. In DNA form, the CDR3 reads TGTGCCAGCAGTGTAGGGACAGGGACCTACGAGCAGTACGTC.

This clone was observed once. This rearrangement joins TRBV6-5 to TRBJ1-5; TRBD1 matches at 7 bases. The CDR3 length is 14 residues. The germline V gene encodes CDR1 MNHEY and CDR2 SVGAGI. The V and J ends lost 7 bases and 4 bases, in that order; junction bases with no gene match: 7. CDR3 nucleotides: TGTGCCAGCAATCAGGTGACAGGGAATCAGCCCCAGCATTTT. Its translation is CASNQVTGNQPQHF.